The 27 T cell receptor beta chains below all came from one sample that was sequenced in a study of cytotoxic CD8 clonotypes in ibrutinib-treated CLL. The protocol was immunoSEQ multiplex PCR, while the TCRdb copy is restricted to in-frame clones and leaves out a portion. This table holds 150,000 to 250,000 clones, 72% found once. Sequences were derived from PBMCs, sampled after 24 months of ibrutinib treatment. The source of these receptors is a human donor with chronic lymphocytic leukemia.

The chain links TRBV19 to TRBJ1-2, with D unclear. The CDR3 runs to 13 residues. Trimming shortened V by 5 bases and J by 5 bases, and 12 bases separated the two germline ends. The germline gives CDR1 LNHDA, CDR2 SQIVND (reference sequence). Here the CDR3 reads CASSDISLYGYTF. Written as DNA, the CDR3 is TGTGCCAGTAGTGATATTTCCCTTTATGGCTACACCTTC.

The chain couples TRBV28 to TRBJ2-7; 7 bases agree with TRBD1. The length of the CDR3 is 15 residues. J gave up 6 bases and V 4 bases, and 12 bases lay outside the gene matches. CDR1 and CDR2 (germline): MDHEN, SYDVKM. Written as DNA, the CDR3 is TGTGCCAGCAGTTCCACCGGGACAGTCCGTCGCGAGCAGTACTTC. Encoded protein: CASSSTGTVRREQYF.

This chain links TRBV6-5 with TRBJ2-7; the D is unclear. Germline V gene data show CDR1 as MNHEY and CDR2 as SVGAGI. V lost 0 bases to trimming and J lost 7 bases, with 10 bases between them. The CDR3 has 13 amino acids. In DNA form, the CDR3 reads TGTGCCAGCAGTTACTCGAAGGATTTAGAGCAGTACTTC. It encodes CASSYSKDLEQYF.

CDR3 region: CASSVTSGQETQYF. CDR3 in DNA: TGTGCCAGCAGCGTGACTAGCGGGCAAGAGACCCAGTACTTC. V is TRBV7-9 and J is TRBJ2-5; 10 nucleotides match TRBD2. This CDR3 is 14 amino acids long. CDR1 SEHNR and CDR2 FQNEAQ come from the germline V gene (reference sequence). Trimming cost V 5 bases and J 2 bases; bases outside gene matches: 2.

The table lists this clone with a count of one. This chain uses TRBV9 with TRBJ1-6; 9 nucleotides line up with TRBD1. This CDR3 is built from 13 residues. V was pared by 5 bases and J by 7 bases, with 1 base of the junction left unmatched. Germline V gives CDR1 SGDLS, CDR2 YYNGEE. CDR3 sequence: CASSGQGNSPLHF. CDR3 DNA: TGTGCCAGCAGTGGACAGGGGAATTCACCCCTCCACTTT.

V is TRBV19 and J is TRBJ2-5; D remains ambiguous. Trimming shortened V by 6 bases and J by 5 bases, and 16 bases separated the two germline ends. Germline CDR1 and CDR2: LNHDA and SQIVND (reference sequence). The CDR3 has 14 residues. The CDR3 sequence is CASSPGLEAETQYF. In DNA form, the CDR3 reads TGTGCCAGTAGCCCGGGTCTCGAAGCGGAGACCCAGTACTTC.

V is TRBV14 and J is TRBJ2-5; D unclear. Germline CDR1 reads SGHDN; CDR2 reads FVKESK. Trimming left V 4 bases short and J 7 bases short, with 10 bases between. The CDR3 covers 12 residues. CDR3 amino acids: CASSLDPGTQYF. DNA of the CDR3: TGTGCCAGCAGCCTGGACCCCGGGACCCAGTACTTC.

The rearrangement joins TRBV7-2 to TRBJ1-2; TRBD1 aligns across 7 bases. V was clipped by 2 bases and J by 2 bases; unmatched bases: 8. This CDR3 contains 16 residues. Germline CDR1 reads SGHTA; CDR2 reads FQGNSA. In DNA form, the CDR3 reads TGTGCCAGCAGCTTATATTGGGACAGACCAAACTATGGCTACACCTTC. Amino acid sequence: CASSLYWDRPNYGYTF.

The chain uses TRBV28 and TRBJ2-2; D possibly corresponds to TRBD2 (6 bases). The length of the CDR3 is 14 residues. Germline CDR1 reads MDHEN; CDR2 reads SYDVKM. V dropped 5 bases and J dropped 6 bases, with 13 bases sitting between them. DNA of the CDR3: TGTGCCAGCAGTCAGCCGACTAGACCCGGGGAGCTGTTTTTT. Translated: CASSQPTRPGELFF. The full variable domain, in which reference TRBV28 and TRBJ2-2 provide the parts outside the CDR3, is DVKVTQSSRYLVKRTGEKVFLECVQDMDHENMFWYRQDPGLGLRLIYFSYDVKMKEKGDIPEGYSVSREKKERFSLILESASTNQTSMYLCASSQPTRPGELFFGEGSRLTVL.

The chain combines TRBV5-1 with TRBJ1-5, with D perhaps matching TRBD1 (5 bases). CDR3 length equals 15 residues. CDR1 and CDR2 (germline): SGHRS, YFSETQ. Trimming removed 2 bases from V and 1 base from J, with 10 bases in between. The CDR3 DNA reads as TGCGCCAGCAGCTTCACAGGTATGAGCAATCAGCCCCAGCATTTT. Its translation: CASSFTGMSNQPQHF.

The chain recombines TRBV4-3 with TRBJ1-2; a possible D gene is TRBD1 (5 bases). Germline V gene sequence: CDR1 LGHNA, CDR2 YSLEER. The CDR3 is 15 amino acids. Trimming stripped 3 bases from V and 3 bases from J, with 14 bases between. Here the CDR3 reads CASSQRAPTDYGYTF. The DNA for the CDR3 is TGCGCCAGCAGCCAGAGGGCCCCGACAGACTATGGCTACACCTTC.

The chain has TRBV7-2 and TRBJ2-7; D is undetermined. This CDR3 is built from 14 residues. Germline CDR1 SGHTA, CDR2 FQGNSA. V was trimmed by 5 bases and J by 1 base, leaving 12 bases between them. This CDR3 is CASSAERVSYEQYF. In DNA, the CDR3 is TGTGCCAGCAGCGCCGAGAGAGTTTCCTACGAGCAGTACTTC.

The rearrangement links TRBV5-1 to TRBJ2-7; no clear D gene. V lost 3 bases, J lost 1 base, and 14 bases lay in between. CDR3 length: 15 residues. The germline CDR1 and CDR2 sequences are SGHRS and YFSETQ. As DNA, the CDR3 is TGCGCCAGCAGCTACCTCCATGCTCCATCCTACGAGCAGTACTTC. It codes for CASSYLHAPSYEQYF.

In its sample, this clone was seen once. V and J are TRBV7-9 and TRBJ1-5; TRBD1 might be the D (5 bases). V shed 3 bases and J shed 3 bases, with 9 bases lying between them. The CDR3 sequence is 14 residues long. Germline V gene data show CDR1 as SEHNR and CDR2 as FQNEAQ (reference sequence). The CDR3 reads CASSLGQINQPQHF. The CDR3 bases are TGTGCCAGCAGCTTGGGGCAGATCAATCAGCCCCAGCATTTT.

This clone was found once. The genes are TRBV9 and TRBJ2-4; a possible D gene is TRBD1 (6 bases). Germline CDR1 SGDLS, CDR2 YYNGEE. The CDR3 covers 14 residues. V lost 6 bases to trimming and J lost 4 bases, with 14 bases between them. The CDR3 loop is CASTRGVGKNIQYF. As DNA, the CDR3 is TGTGCCAGCACCAGGGGAGTCGGAAAAAACATTCAGTACTTC. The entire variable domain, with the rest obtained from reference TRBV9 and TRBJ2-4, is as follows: DSGVTQTPKHLITATGQRVTLRCSPRSGDLSVYWYQQSLDQGLQFLIQYYNGEERAKGNILERFSAQQFPDLHSELNLSSLELGDSALYFCASTRGVGKNIQYFGAGTRLSVL.

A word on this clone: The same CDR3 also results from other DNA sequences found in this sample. DNA for the CDR3: TGTGCCAGCAGCGTAGGACTAGCGGGAGTTTACGAGCAGTACTTC. It translates to CASSVGLAGVYEQYF. The chain combines TRBV9 with TRBJ2-7, with 12 positions matching TRBD2. Germline CDR1 is SGDLS and CDR2 is YYNGEE. With V trimmed by 0 bases and J by 4 bases, 2 bases remained unmatched. The CDR3 sequence is 15 residues long.

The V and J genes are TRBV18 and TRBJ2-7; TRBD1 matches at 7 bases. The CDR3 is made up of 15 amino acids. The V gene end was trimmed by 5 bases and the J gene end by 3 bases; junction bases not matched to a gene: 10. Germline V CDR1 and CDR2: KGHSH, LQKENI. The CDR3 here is CASSARDSGGYEQYF. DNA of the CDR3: TGTGCCAGCTCAGCCCGGGACAGTGGGGGCTACGAGCAGTACTTC.

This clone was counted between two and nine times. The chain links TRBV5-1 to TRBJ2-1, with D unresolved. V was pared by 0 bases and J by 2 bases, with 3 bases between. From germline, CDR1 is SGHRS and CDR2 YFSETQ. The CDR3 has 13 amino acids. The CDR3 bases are TGCGCCAGCAGCTTGGTTGCCTACAATGAGCAGTTCTTC. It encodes CASSLVAYNEQFF.

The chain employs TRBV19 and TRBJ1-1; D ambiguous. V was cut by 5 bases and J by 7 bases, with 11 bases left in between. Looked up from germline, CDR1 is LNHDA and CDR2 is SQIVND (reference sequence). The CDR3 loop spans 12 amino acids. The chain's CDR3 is CASSPTDLEAFF. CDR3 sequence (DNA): TGTGCCAGTAGTCCCACGGACCTTGAAGCTTTCTTT.

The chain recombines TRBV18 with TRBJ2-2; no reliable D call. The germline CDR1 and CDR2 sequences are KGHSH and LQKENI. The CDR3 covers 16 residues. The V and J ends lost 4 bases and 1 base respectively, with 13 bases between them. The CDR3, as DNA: TGTGCCAGCTCACTGTGGCAGAACCTGAACACCGGGGAGCTGTTTTTT. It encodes CASSLWQNLNTGELFF. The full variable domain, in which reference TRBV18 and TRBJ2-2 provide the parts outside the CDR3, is NAGVMQNPRHLVRRRGQEARLRCSPMKGHSHVYWYRQLPEEGLKFMVYLQKENIIDESGMPKERFSAEFPKEGPSILRIQQVVRGDSAAYFCASSLWQNLNTGELFFGEGSRLTVL.

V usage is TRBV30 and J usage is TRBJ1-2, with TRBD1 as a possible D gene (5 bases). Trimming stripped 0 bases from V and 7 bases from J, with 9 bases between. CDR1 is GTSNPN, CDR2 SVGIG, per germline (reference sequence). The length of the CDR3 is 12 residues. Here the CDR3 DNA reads TGTGCCTGGAGTGTAGAGGGACGTGGCTACACCTTC. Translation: CAWSVEGRGYTF.

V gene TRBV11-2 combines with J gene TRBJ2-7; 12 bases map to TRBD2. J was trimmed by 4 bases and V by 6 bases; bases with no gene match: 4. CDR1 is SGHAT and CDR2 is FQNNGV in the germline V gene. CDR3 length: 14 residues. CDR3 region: CASSRTSGMYEQYF. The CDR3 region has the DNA TGTGCCAGCAGTCGGACTAGCGGGATGTACGAGCAGTACTTC. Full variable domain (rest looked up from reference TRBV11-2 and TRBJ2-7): EAGVAQSPRYKIIEKRQSVAFWCNPISGHATLYWYQQILGQGPKLLIQFQNNGVVDDSQLPKDRFSAERLKGVDSTLKIQPAKLEDSAVYLCASSRTSGMYEQYFGPGTRLTVT.

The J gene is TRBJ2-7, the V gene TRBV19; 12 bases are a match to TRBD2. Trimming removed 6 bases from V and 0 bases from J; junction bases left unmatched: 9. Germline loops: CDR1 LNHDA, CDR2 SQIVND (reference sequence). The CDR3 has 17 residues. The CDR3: CASSGPGLAGSSYEQYF. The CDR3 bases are TGTGCCAGTAGCGGACCGGGACTAGCGGGCAGCTCCTACGAGCAGTACTTC.

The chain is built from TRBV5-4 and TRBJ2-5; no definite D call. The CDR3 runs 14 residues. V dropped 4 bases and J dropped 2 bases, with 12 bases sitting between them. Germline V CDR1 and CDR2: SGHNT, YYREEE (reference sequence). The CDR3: CASSLRQEQETQYF. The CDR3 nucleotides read TGTGCCAGCAGCCTAAGACAAGAACAAGAGACCCAGTACTTC.

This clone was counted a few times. The chain's CDR3 is CAISGSGYSSYEQYF. The CDR3 DNA sequence: TGTGCCATCAGTGGGTCGGGGTACAGCTCCTACGAGCAGTACTTC. The rearrangement links TRBV10-3 to TRBJ2-7; TRBD2 is a possible D gene (5 bases). V was trimmed by 4 bases and J by 0 bases, leaving 13 bases between them. The CDR3 runs to 15 residues. Germline CDR1 reads ENHRY; CDR2 reads SYGVKD.

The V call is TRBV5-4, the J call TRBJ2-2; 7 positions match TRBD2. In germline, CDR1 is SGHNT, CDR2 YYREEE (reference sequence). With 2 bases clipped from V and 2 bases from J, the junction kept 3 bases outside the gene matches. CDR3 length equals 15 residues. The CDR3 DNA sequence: TGTGCCAGCAGCTTACTAGCGACCAACACCGGGGAGCTGTTTTTT. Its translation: CASSLLATNTGELFF.

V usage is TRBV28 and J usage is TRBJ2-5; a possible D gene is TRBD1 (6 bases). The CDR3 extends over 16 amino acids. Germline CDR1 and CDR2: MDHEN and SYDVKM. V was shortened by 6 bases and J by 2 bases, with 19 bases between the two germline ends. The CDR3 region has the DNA TGTGCCAGCAGCCAGCCGAAGGTAACAGGGCAAGAGACCCAGTACTTC. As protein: CASSQPKVTGQETQYF.